The clone carrying this T cell receptor beta chain showed up many times. The antigen is not known. The study profiled TCR beta VDJ and CDR3 using genomic DNA as template. TCRdb reanalysed the reads using MiXCR and keeps one entry per CDR3 protein. The sample shows under 250,000 distinct CDR3 sequences, 30% to 40% of them seen only once. This entry is derived from a study of CD8+CD57+ T cells in acquired aplastic anemia. Study-level information: The average for DNA from sorted CD4+ and CD8+ cells was roughly 3 ug. The average read count for CD4+ cells in healthy donors was 10 million to 11 million. Study-level findings and limits: Patient and control CD8+ Simpson's diversity was not significantly different. Roughly 28 was the count of CD8+ CDR3 sequences that patients shared with controls.

V was clipped by 2 bases and J by 3 bases, with 2 bases between them. The CDR3 spans 11 residues. The germline V gene encodes CDR1 DFQATT and CDR2 SNEGSKA (reference sequence). The specimen was sorted CD4+, CD8+, or CD8+CD57+ T cells (not recorded which) from PBMCs. This clonotype was sampled from a human donor in good health, serving as a control. The chain couples TRBV20-1 to TRBJ2-1; D is unresolved. This chain's CDR3 is CSARYYNEQFF. The CDR3 DNA sequence: TGCAGTGCTAGATACTACAATGAGCAGTTCTTC.